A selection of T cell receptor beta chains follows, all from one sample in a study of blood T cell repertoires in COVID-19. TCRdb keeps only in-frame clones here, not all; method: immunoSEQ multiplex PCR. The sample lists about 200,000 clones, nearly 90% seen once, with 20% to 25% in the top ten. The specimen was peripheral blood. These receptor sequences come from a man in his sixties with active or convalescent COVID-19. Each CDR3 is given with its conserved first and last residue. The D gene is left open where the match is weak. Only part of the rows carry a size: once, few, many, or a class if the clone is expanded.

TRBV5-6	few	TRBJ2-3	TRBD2	CARRPLGASGGGDTQYF	TGTGCCCGCCGCCCCCTCGGGGCTAGCGGGGGGGGAGATACGCAGTATTTT
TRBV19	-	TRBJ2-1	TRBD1	CASSSIRTGGAEQFF	TGTGCCAGTAGTAGCATCAGGACAGGGGGCGCTGAGCAGTTCTTC
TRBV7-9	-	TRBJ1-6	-	CASSFDRINSPLHF	TGTGCCAGCAGCTTCGACAGGATAAATTCACCCCTCCACTTT
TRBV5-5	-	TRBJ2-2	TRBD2	CATASGGVTGELFF	TGTGCCACCGCCAGCGGGGGTGTCACCGGGGAGCTGTTTTTT
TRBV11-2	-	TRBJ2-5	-	CASSYGRGARQETQYF	TGTGCCAGCAGCTACGGACGGGGGGCACGACAAGAGACCCAGTACTTC
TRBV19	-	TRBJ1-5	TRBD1	CASSPGQGNSNQPQHF	TGTGCCAGTAGCCCGGGACAGGGAAATAGCAATCAGCCCCAGCATTTT
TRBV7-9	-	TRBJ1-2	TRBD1	CASSRGQACTF	TGTGCCAGCAGTAGGGGACAGGCCTGCACCTTC
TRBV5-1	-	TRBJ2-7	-	CASSLAPQGSYEQYF	TGCGCCAGCAGCTTGGCCCCACAGGGCTCCTACGAGCAGTACTTC
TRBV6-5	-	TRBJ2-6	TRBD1	CASSSGQSGANVLTF	TGTGCCAGCAGTTCGGGACAGAGTGGGGCCAACGTCCTGACTTTC
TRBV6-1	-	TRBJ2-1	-	CASSEWSEQFF	TGTGCCAGCAGTGAATGGAGTGAGCAGTTCTTC
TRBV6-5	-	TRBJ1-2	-	CASSYSDSYGYTF	TGTGCCAGCAGTTACTCGGACAGCTATGGCTACACCTTC
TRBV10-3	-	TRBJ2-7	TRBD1	CAISLGQGAGEQYF	TGTGCCATCAGCCTTGGACAGGGGGCGGGGGAGCAGTACTTC
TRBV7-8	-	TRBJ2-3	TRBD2	CASSRAGLAGATQYF	TGTGCCAGCAGCCGAGCAGGACTAGCGGGTGCGACGCAGTATTTT
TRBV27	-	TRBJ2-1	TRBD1	CASSPQGVYNEQFF	TGTGCCAGCAGTCCGCAGGGGGTCTACAATGAGCAGTTCTTC
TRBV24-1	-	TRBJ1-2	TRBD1	CATSDTEDRVRGYTF	TGTGCCACCAGTGATACAGAGGACAGGGTCCGAGGCTACACCTTC